The 7 T cell receptor beta chains given below trace back to one sample, sequenced in a study of response to subunit inactivated influenza vaccine. MiXCR, run by TCRdb on the RT-PCR reads, gives a single entry per CDR3 protein. The sample comprises about 610,000 distinct CDR3 sequences, roughly 15% of which are singletons, and 11% rests with the top ten. The sample consisted of PBMCs from blood, taken 11 to 12 days after vaccination. The source of these receptors is a man in his forties or fifties who received an inactivated influenza vaccine.

The chain recombines TRBV5-1 with TRBJ2-7; 7 bases are shared with TRBD1. Per germline, CDR1 SGHRS and CDR2 YFSETQ. The CDR3 spans 14 residues. J lost 2 bases, V lost 6 bases, and 8 bases had no gene match. The CDR3 protein is CASTRGGGPYEQYF. In nucleotides, the CDR3 is TGCGCCAGCACCAGAGGGGGCGGACCCTACGAGCAGTACTTC. Combining the CDR3 with reference TRBV5-1 and TRBJ2-7 gives the whole variable domain KAGVTQTPRYLIKTRGQQVTLSCSPISGHRSVSWYQQTPGQGLQFLFEYFSETQRNKGNFPGRFSGRQFSNSRSEMNVSTLELGDSALYLCASTRGGGPYEQYFGPGTRLTVT.

CDR3 in amino acids: CASSQESPFLAGGLGTQYF. As DNA, the CDR3 is TGTGCCAGCAGCCAAGAATCCCCCTTCCTAGCGGGGGGGCTAGGGACCCAGTACTTC. The chain links TRBV4-2 to TRBJ2-5; 12 bases match TRBD2. CDR3 size: 19 residues. CDR1 and CDR2 (germline): LGHNA, YNFKEQ. J was trimmed by 7 bases and V by 0 bases; bases with no gene match: 15.

CDR3 nucleotides: TGTGCCACCAGTGATTCTCGGACTAGCGGGTCGGAGACCCAGTACTTC. Translated: CATSDSRTSGSETQYF. The chain couples TRBV24-1 to TRBJ2-5; TRBD2 aligns across 11 bases. Germline CDR1 and CDR2: KGHDR and SFDVKD. This CDR3 contains 16 residues. Germline trimming cut 2 bases from V and 5 bases from J; bases unmatched to any gene: 6.

The chain couples TRBV10-3 to TRBJ1-6; 10 bases are shared with TRBD1. V lost 6 bases and J lost 11; bases outside the gene matches: 7. The CDR3 loop spans 14 amino acids. The germline V gene encodes CDR1 ENHRY and CDR2 SYGVKD. The DNA of the CDR3 is TGTGCCATCAGCCGGGACAGGGGTGGACCACCCCTCCACTTT. This sequence encodes CAISRDRGGPPLHF.

This clonotype was recorded a few times. J is TRBJ2-1 and V is TRBV7-9; D unresolved. The CDR3 is 15 residues long. Deletions cut 4 bases from V and 5 bases from J, with 15 bases between. Germline V lookup: CDR1 SEHNR, CDR2 FQNEAQ (reference sequence). Written as DNA, the CDR3 is TGTGCCAGCAGCTCCGGGCTTTCCAGAGACAATGAGCAGTTCTTC. It yields the protein CASSSGLSRDNEQFF.

A few counts support this clonotype. This chain connects TRBV9 to TRBJ2-5, with TRBD2 as a possible D gene (6 bases). The V gene's germline CDR1 is SGDLS and CDR2 YYNGEE. CDR3 length equals 16 residues. Between the trimmed V and J ends, which lost 0 bases and 5 bases, there was a span of 17 bases. Here the CDR3 DNA reads TGTGCCAGCAGCGTAGTGGGAGGCGGGATTGGCGAGACCCAGTACTTC. Its protein is CASSVVGGGIGETQYF.

Many counts were recorded for this clonotype. V and J are TRBV7-2 and TRBJ2-1, with TRBD1 matching 7 bases. The CDR3 extends over 12 amino acids. Germline CDR1 and CDR2: SGHTA and FQGNSA. V was clipped by 5 bases and J by 12 bases; unmatched bases: 7. The CDR3 bases are TGTGCCAGCAGCCCTGACAGGGTGGGGCAGTTCTTC. It encodes CASSPDRVGQFF.